The next 19 T cell receptor beta chains were all read from a single sample in a study of PD-1 blockade in classical Hodgkin lymphoma. All patients experienced relapse after autologous stem cell transplantation, and brentuximab vedotin exposure was variable. The protocol was immunoSEQ multiplex PCR, while the TCRdb copy is restricted to in-frame clones and leaves out a portion. The sample contains approximately 90,000 clones, 85% to 95% of which appear only once. Source: peripheral blood mononuclear cells (PBMCs), taken before the second cycle of nivolumab. The receptors derive from a human donor with classical Hodgkin lymphoma.

This clone was picked up a small number of times. The chain is built from TRBV21-1 and TRBJ1-5. TRBV21-1 is reported as a pseudogene. The CDR3 loop spans 15 amino acids. The CDR3 DNA reads TGTGCCAGCAGCAACCTGTGGAGAAGCAATCAGCCCCAGCATTTT. Protein sequence: CASSNLWRSNQPQHF.

V and J are TRBV5-4 and TRBJ2-3; 8 bases are shared with TRBD2. Germline V gene lookup returns CDR1 SGHNT and CDR2 YYREEE (reference sequence). The CDR3 has 16 amino acids. V dropped 6 bases and J dropped 1; count of bases not matched to a gene: 10. CDR3 protein: CASKLKREMGTDTQYF. Written as DNA, the CDR3 is TGTGCCAGCAAGTTGAAGCGGGAGATGGGCACAGATACGCAGTATTTT. The full variable domain, completed using reference TRBV5-4 and TRBJ2-3, is ETGVTQSPTHLIKTRGQQVTLRCSSQSGHNTVSWYQQALGQGPQFIFQYYREEENGRGNFPPRFSGLQFPNYSSELNVNALELDDSALYLCASKLKREMGTDTQYFGPGTRLTVL.

In this sample, this clone turned up once. The V gene is TRBV29-1, the J gene TRBJ2-3, with 12 bases matching TRBD2. Trimming removed 4 bases from V and 1 base from J; junction bases left unmatched: 3. From germline, CDR1 is SQVTM and CDR2 ANQGSEA. The length of the CDR3 is 15 residues. CDR3 loop: CSVGLAGDGTDTQYF. The CDR3 nucleotides are TGCAGCGTTGGACTAGCGGGAGATGGCACAGATACGCAGTATTTT.

The gene calls are TRBV9 and TRBJ2-5; possibly TRBD2 for D (7 bases). V lost 1 base and J 5 bases, leaving 15 bases between the germline ends. CDR3 length: 15 amino acids. Germline CDR1 reads SGDLS; CDR2 reads YYNGEE. The CDR3 spells CASSVLRGGWETQYF. The CDR3 coding sequence is TGTGCCAGCAGCGTACTTAGGGGGGGCTGGGAGACCCAGTACTTC.

CDR3 loop: CASSQDPTNLNQPQHF. The CDR3 DNA follows: TGCGCCAGCAGCCAAGATCCCACGAATTTAAATCAGCCCCAGCATTTT. The V gene is TRBV4-1, the J gene TRBJ1-5, with no clear D. The CDR3 covers 16 residues. Germline-derived CDR1 and CDR2 are MGHRA and YSYEKL. The germline V and J ends were trimmed by 0 bases and 4 bases, with 13 bases remaining between them.

This clone has a single count. The chain joins TRBV29-1 to TRBJ1-2, with D perhaps TRBD1 (5 bases). The V and J ends lost 7 bases and 4 bases respectively, with 10 bases between them. CDR3 length equals 11 residues. Germline assignment: CDR1 SQVTM and CDR2 ANQGSEA. CDR3 DNA sequence: TGCAGCGACGGGACCTTCTATGGCTACACCTTC. Residues: CSDGTFYGYTF.

V usage is TRBV7-9 and J usage is TRBJ2-3; D gene uncertain. The CDR3 contains 14 residues. The germline CDR1 and CDR2 sequences are SEHNR and FQNEAQ (reference sequence). Trimming shortened V by 5 bases and J by 4 bases, and 13 bases separated the two germline ends. The chain's CDR3 is CASSPRLGSDTQYF. The CDR3 bases are TGTGCCAGCAGCCCCCGACTCGGATCAGATACGCAGTATTTT.

This clone was recorded once. V is TRBV5-1 and J is TRBJ2-6, with D perhaps assigned TRBD1 or TRBD2 (5 bases each). This CDR3 region has 15 residues. V lost 7 bases to trimming and J lost 12 bases, with 23 bases between them. The germline CDR1 and CDR2 sequences are SGHRS and YFSETQ. The chain's CDR3 is CASRSLRDRPSVLTF. Written as DNA, the CDR3 is TGCGCCAGCCGCTCCCTGAGGGACCGCCCTAGCGTCCTGACTTTC.

J is TRBJ2-3 and V is TRBV27, with a weak D call TRBD2 (5 bases). In germline, CDR1 is MNHEY, CDR2 SMNVEV (reference sequence). The CDR3 covers 14 residues. Trimming took off 0 bases at V and 4 bases at J, with 8 bases between the two ends. CDR3 DNA: TGTGCCAGCAGTTTATCTGGGCGGGCAGATACGCAGTATTTT. Its translation is CASSLSGRADTQYF.

The V call is TRBV9, the J call TRBJ1-4, with unresolved D. Germline CDR1 SGDLS, CDR2 YYNGEE. CDR3 length: 15 amino acids. V dropped 4 bases and J dropped 7 bases, with 17 bases sitting between them. The CDR3 coding sequence is TGTGCCAGCAGCCCGAAAGGTACCCTTTCTGAAAAACTGTTTTTT. It encodes CASSPKGTLSEKLFF.

The chain links TRBV15 to TRBJ2-7; tentatively, D is TRBD2 (5 bases). V was clipped by 1 base and J by 0 bases, with 13 bases between them. This CDR3 region has 16 residues. CDR1 is LNHNV, CDR2 YYDKDF, per germline (reference sequence). CDR3 coding DNA: TGTGCCACCAGCAGAGCGCTAGCCGCCACCTCCTACGAGCAGTACTTC. It codes for CATSRALAATSYEQYF.

The V and J genes are TRBV2 and TRBJ2-1; 13 bases match TRBD2. V gave up 9 bases and J gave up 4 bases; unmatched junction bases: 6. CDR3 size: 15 residues. CDR1 is SNHLY, CDR2 FYNNEI, per germline. As DNA, the CDR3 is TGTGCCAGTAGGACTAGCGGGAGTCTATACAATGAGCAGTTCTTC. Protein product: CASRTSGSLYNEQFF.

This rearrangement joins TRBV7-2 to TRBJ2-3; D gene uncertain. This CDR3 is 13 amino acids long. Germline-derived CDR1 and CDR2 are SGHTA and FQGNSA. V lost 2 bases and J 0 bases, leaving 3 bases between the germline ends. The CDR3 protein is CASSLPSTDTQYF. CDR3 bases: TGTGCCAGCAGCTTACCGAGCACAGATACGCAGTATTTT.

The chain uses TRBV10-3 and TRBJ1-1; no firm D call. Germline-derived CDR1 and CDR2 are ENHRY and SYGVKD. V shed 0 bases and J shed 3 bases, with 14 bases lying between them. The CDR3 is made up of 16 amino acids. Written as DNA, the CDR3 is TGTGCCATCAGTGAGTCTACGGTTCGGTGGGACACTGAAGCTTTCTTT. Its protein product is CAISESTVRWDTEAFF.

The chain carries TRBV4-1 and TRBJ1-3; 9 nucleotides agree with TRBD1. CDR1 is MGHRA and CDR2 is YSYEKL in the germline V gene. The J segment lost 2 bases and the V segment lost 4 bases, leaving 9 bases of the junction unmatched. The CDR3 loop spans 17 amino acids. Here the CDR3 reads CASSRGERTGAGNTIYF. DNA of the CDR3: TGCGCCAGCAGCCGGGGTGAACGGACAGGGGCTGGAAACACCATATATTTT.

The chain is built from TRBV2 and TRBJ2-2; possible D gene TRBD1, 5 bases. The CDR3 runs 14 residues. The V and J ends lost 6 bases and 1 base respectively, with 9 bases between them. Germline V gives CDR1 SNHLY, CDR2 FYNNEI. CDR3: CASRPGQNTGELFF. The CDR3, as DNA: TGTGCCAGCAGACCAGGACAGAACACCGGGGAGCTGTTTTTT.

This sequence joins TRBV6-6 and TRBJ2-5; no clear D gene. The CDR3 is 12 residues long. V lost 6 bases and J lost 0, with 5 bases in between. Germline V gives CDR1 MNHNY, CDR2 SVGAGI (reference sequence). The CDR3 here is CASREDQETQYF. CDR3 nucleotides: TGTGCCAGCAGGGAAGACCAAGAGACCCAGTACTTC.

The chain links TRBV7-2 to TRBJ2-5, with a possible D match to TRBD2 (5 bases). The V and J ends lost 5 bases and 5 bases respectively, with 9 bases between them. The CDR3 consists of 12 residues. Germline-derived CDR1 and CDR2 are SGHTA and FQGNSA. Here the CDR3 DNA reads TGTGCCAGCAGCCCCCCGGGGGAGACCCAGTACTTC. This encodes CASSPPGETQYF. The full variable domain, in which reference TRBV7-2 and TRBJ2-5 provide the parts outside the CDR3, is GAGVSQSPSNKVTEKGKDVELRCDPISGHTALYWYRQSLGQGLEFLIYFQGNSAPDKSGLPSDRFSAERTGGSVSTLTIQRTQQEDSAVYLCASSPPGETQYFGPGTRLLVL.

V gene TRBV6-1 combines with J gene TRBJ2-1, with a weak D call TRBD2 (6 bases). Germline CDR1 and CDR2: MNHNS and SASEGT. The CDR3 sequence is 13 residues long. The ends were cut back, 6 bases at V and 4 bases at J, with 10 bases in the middle. The CDR3 spells CASRLALYNEQFF. The CDR3 DNA follows: TGTGCCAGCAGGCTAGCGCTTTACAATGAGCAGTTCTTC.